The rows below give T cell receptor beta chains drawn from one sample of a study of Ad26.COV2.S vaccination and SARS-CoV-2 variants. Here immunoSEQ multiplex PCR was the method, and the copy in TCRdb shows in-frame clones only, minus some. The data hold more than 300,000 clones, with over 80% observed a single time. The sequencing used peripheral blood, collected in a trial of Ad26.COV2.S vaccine versus placebo. The receptors were gathered from a person between 18 and 65 years old who received the Ad26.COV2.S COVID-19 vaccine or a placebo. Both conserved end residues are part of each CDR3. Each record gives: J gene, clone size, V gene, D gene, CDR3 DNA, CDR3 protein. A D gene is named only where the DNA matches it firmly. Size values are once, few and many counts, or a class for expanded clones, and some rows have none.

>TRBJ1-5|NA|TRBV24-1|NA
TGTGCCACCAGTGGCGCGGGAGGCGGGAATCAGCCCCAGCATTTT
CATSGAGGGNQPQHF
>TRBJ2-5|NA|TRBV11-3|TRBD2
TGTGCCAGCGCTAGCGGGGAGACCCAGTACTTC
CASASGETQYF
>TRBJ2-7|NA|TRBV29-1|NA
TGCAGCGTTGAAGATAACGGGGACGAGCAGTACTTC
CSVEDNGDEQYF
>TRBJ2-7|NA|TRBV5-1|NA
TGCGCCAGCAGCCCCGGACGCGAGCAGTACTTC
CASSPGREQYF
>TRBJ1-2|NA|TRBV4-2|NA
TGTGCCAGCAGCCAAGTAGAGGTAGGGGCTAACTATGGCTACACCTTC
CASSQVEVGANYGYTF
>TRBJ2-7|few|TRBV28|TRBD1
TGTGCCAGCAGTCGACAGGGGGCCTACGAGCAGTACTTC
CASSRQGAYEQYF
>TRBJ1-1|once|TRBV27|NA
TGTGCCAGCAGTTCTTGGGGAAGAACTGAAGCTTTCTTT
CASSSWGRTEAFF
>TRBJ1-1|few|TRBV28|TRBD1
TGTGCCAGCAGTTTCCGCCCAGGACAGGGTAGGACTGAAGCTTTCTTT
CASSFRPGQGRTEAFF
>TRBJ2-7|NA|TRBV4-1|NA
TGCGCCAGCAGCCAAGATACAGCTACCTTCTACGAGCAGTACTTC
CASSQDTATFYEQYF
>TRBJ2-1|NA|TRBV13|NA
TGTGCCAGCAGCTCCGCCCTAGGACGGAACAGGGCCCTCTTC
CASSSALGRNRALF
>TRBJ1-1|NA|TRBV19|NA
TGTGCCAGTAGTATAGGGAGGGTGAACACTGAAGCTTTCTTT
CASSIGRVNTEAFF